This T cell receptor (beta chain) was captured in a study of T cell responses to AZD1222 COVID-19 vaccine. Study outcomes and limitations: White British donors predominated, females outnumbered males, and clonal diversity was possibly underestimated. Baseline serostatus was positive in only six AZD1222 recipients. Repertoire sampling was restricted to post-peak T cell response timepoints. Within unmutated variant regions lay the reported targets of nearly half of spike-specific TCRs.

To note about this clone: Its specificity is unknown.

Germline V gene sequence: CDR1 LGHDT, CDR2 YNNKEL (reference sequence). The CDR3 has 14 residues. Trimming removed 3 bases at V and 4 bases at J, with 12 bases between. TCRdb keeps only in-frame clones here, not all; method: immunoSEQ multiplex PCR. The sample records 100,000 to 130,000 clones, around 90% being singletons. The TCR comes from an adult who received the AZD1222 COVID-19 vaccine. The input for sequencing was peripheral blood, taken 28 days after the second AZD1222 dose. The V and J genes are TRBV3-1 (or the pseudogene TRBV3-2) and TRBJ1-2; weak D call: TRBD1 (6 bases). The CDR3 protein is CASSHSLGGYGYTF. The CDR3 DNA reads as TGTGCCAGCAGCCACTCGTTAGGGGGCTATGGCTACACCTTC.